The source of this T cell receptor beta chain is a study of T-cell reconstitution after alpha-beta-depleted transplantation in children. This clonotype occurred many times. Sequence at one end of the junction differs from germline and may be a read error. This CDR3 has 17 residues. The germline V gene encodes CDR1 WSHSY and CDR2 SAAADI. For TCRbeta, the library was prepared with unique molecular identifiers. TCRdb reanalysed the PCR reads using MiXCR and keeps one entry per CDR3 protein. The sample carries some 75,000 distinct CDR3 sequences, around 6.6% recorded once. The V call is TRBV10-2, the J call TRBJ1-1, with TRBD1 matching over 9 bases. The input for sequencing was PBMCs from the stem cell graft donor, taken from the stem cell graft. The receptor comes from a human donor who donated a stem cell graft to a child with acute lymphoblastic leukemia. CDR3 amino acids: CASSPDRGPIERNKPDF. CDR3 nucleotides: TGCGCCAGCAGTCCGGACAGGGGCCCCATCGAACGGAACAAACCTGATTTT.